These T cell receptor beta chains were read from a single sample in a study of regulatory T cells in long-lasting Graves disease. TCRdb itself ran the multiplex PCR reads through MiXCR, one entry per CDR3 protein. In the table there are hundreds of thousands of distinct CDR3 sequences, around 12% of which are singletons. The sample was also linked to a second study, of T cells in Graves' hyperthyroidism and ophthalmopathy.

The sample consisted of peripheral blood mononuclear cells (PBMCs), taken at new diagnosis, from a patient treated with antithyroid drugs. The receptors derive from a woman in her twenties or thirties with Graves disease. The CDR3 runs from the conserved cysteine through the conserved F or W. Fields, in order: clone size, J gene, D gene, V gene, CDR3 protein, CDR3 DNA. A D gene is named only where the DNA matches it firmly. A row's size may be missing; if present it is once, few, many or a size class.

many TRBJ2-1 NA TRBV11-1 CASSISTASSYNEQFF TGTGCCAGCAGCATTTCGACGGCTAGCTCCTACAATGAGCAGTTCTTC
many TRBJ2-5 TRBD2 TRBV9 CASSVGISPSGQETQYF TGTGCCAGCAGCGTAGGGATCTCGCCTAGCGGGCAAGAGACCCAGTACTTC
NA TRBJ2-4 NA TRBV13 CASSLGAAKNIQYF TGTGCCAGCAGCTTAGGTGCAGCCAAAAACATTCAGTACTTC
NA TRBJ2-7 TRBD2 TRBV4-2 CASSPQAGGTQYF TGTGCCAGCTCCCCCCAAGCGGGAGGCACCCAGTACTTC
few TRBJ1-5 NA TRBV6-1 CASSPTYEGQPQHF TGTGCCAGCAGCCCCACCTACGAGGGGCAGCCCCAGCATTTT
once TRBJ2-2 NA TRBV7-3 CASSSKQSGELFF TGTGCCAGCAGCTCCAAACAGAGCGGGGAGCTGTTTTTT
few TRBJ1-4 TRBD1 TRBV4-1 CASSQFGQGAGKREKLFF TGCGCCAGCAGCCAGTTCGGACAGGGGGCGGGCAAGCGTGAAAAACTGTTTTTT
NA TRBJ2-5 NA TRBV11-2 CASSLNRGLETQYF TGTGCCAGCAGCTTAAATCGGGGCCTAGAGACCCAGTACTTC
many TRBJ2-2 NA TRBV12-3/TRBV12-4 CASSFGGIIRTGELFF TGTGCCAGCAGTTTCGGCGGGATTATTAGGACCGGGGAGCTGTTTTTT
NA TRBJ1-2 NA TRBV6-1 CASKEAAYLGDGYTF TGTGCCAGCAAGGAGGCAGCGTATTTAGGAGATGGCTACACCTTC
NA TRBJ2-1 NA TRBV4-3 CASSPLPGPPNEQFF TGCGCCAGCAGCCCATTGCCGGGACCCCCTAATGAGCAGTTCTTC
few TRBJ1-3 NA TRBV4-1 CASSRDINSGNTIYF TGCGCCAGCAGCAGGGACATCAACTCTGGAAACACCATATATTTT
NA TRBJ1-4 NA TRBV7-9 CASSFLGDREKLFF TGTGCCAGCAGCTTTTTAGGGGATAGAGAAAAACTGTTTTTT
NA TRBJ1-2 NA TRBV7-9 CASRQEGTNYGYTF TGTGCCAGCAGGCAGGAGGGGACTAACTATGGCTACACCTTC
many TRBJ2-7 TRBD2 TRBV20-1 CSAQGLADSYEQYF TGCAGTGCTCAGGGACTAGCGGACTCCTACGAGCAGTACTTC
many TRBJ2-3 TRBD2 TRBV14 CASSQDNGRKTDTQYF TGTGCCAGCAGCCAAGATAACGGGAGGAAAACAGATACGCAGTATTTT
many TRBJ1-1 TRBD1 TRBV27 CASSTIWTGVMNTEAFF TGTGCCAGCAGTACCATTTGGACAGGGGTTATGAACACTGAAGCTTTCTTT
many TRBJ2-5 NA TRBV27 CASSLTAAETQYF TGTGCCAGCAGTTTAACGGCCGCAGAGACCCAGTACTTC
NA TRBJ2-2 TRBD2 TRBV7-3 CASSLGLAGPAGTGELFF TGTGCCAGCAGCTTGGGGCTAGCGGGACCGGCTGGGACCGGGGAGCTGTTTTTT
many TRBJ1-2 NA TRBV20-1 CSARDDSSRGGYTF TGCAGTGCTAGAGATGACAGTTCAAGGGGTGGCTACACCTTC
many TRBJ1-2 TRBD1 TRBV7-9 CASSSQLDRSNYGYTF TGTGCCAGCAGCTCCCAACTGGACAGGTCTAACTATGGCTACACCTTC
many TRBJ1-2 NA TRBV24-1 CATSDYRAADGYTF TGTGCCACCAGTGACTACAGGGCGGCCGATGGCTACACCTTC
many TRBJ2-1 TRBD2 TRBV2 CASFGLAVYNEQFF TGTGCCAGCTTCGGACTAGCGGTTTACAATGAGCAGTTCTTC
many TRBJ2-1 NA TRBV20-1 CSASRYNEQFF TGCAGTGCTAGTCGATACAATGAGCAGTTCTTC
few TRBJ2-4 TRBD1 TRBV19 CASSDLGQGVKGSIQYF TGTGCCAGTAGTGATTTGGGACAGGGAGTAAAGGGATCCATTCAGTACTTC
many TRBJ1-1 TRBD1 TRBV7-9 CASTPGTVNTEAFF TGTGCCAGCACCCCGGGGACAGTCAACACTGAAGCTTTCTTT
few TRBJ2-2 NA TRBV4-2 CASSHDSRIGELFF TGTGCCAGCAGCCATGATAGTAGGATAGGGGAGCTGTTTTTT
many TRBJ2-5 TRBD1 TRBV5-1 CASSTQGRQETQYF TGCGCCAGCAGCACACAGGGGAGACAAGAGACCCAGTACTTC
many TRBJ2-7 TRBD2 TRBV6-5 CASSYVTGTSGRVYEQYF TGTGCCAGCAGTTACGTTACCGGGACTAGCGGGAGAGTCTACGAGCAGTACTTC
many TRBJ2-7 NA TRBV12-3/TRBV12-4 CASSKQSSGTYEQYF TGTGCCAGCAGCAAGCAGTCCAGCGGAACCTACGAGCAGTACTTC
many TRBJ1-2 NA TRBV5-1 CASSSDGAYGYTF TGCGCCAGCAGCTCGGACGGTGCTTATGGCTACACCTTC
many TRBJ2-7 NA TRBV7-8 CASSPYLLGAAIDEQYF TGTGCCAGCAGCCCTTACTTATTGGGGGCTGCGATCGACGAGCAGTACTTC
NA TRBJ2-1 NA TRBV10-3 CAISGSQSSSYNEQFF TGTGCCATCAGTGGGTCTCAGTCGAGCTCCTACAATGAGCAGTTCTTC
many TRBJ2-1 NA TRBV28 CASSDTNREQFF TGTGCCAGCAGTGACACTAATCGTGAGCAGTTCTTC
many TRBJ2-3 NA TRBV25-1 CASSRAGRASGTDTQYF TGTGCCAGCAGTAGAGCCGGCAGGGCGAGTGGCACAGATACGCAGTATTTT